This paragraph reports one TCR beta chain. The record originates from a study of T cell clones after liver transplantation. Study background: A pre-transplant mixed lymphocyte reaction with TCRbeta sequencing defined graft-donor-reactive clones followed in post-transplant blood. At least one year of complete immunosuppression withdrawal without enzymes over twice normal defined tolerance.

The CDR3 has 13 residues. V lost 5 bases, J lost 2 bases, and 9 bases lay in between. In germline, CDR1 is MDHEN, CDR2 SYDVKM. This table comes from immunoSEQ multiplex PCR, and its TCRdb copy is limited to in-frame clones, with some not included. The table records 51,000 or so clones, about 86% of them present only once. This clonotype was sampled from a human patient who received a liver transplant. Some T cells may have originated in the graft donor. The material was CD8+ T cells from blood, obtained 12 months after liver transplant. This sequence joins TRBV28 and TRBJ1-2; no clear D. This CDR3 reads CASSPAGNYGYTF. CDR3 nucleotide sequence: TGTGCCAGCAGTCCCGCGGGGAACTATGGCTACACCTTC.